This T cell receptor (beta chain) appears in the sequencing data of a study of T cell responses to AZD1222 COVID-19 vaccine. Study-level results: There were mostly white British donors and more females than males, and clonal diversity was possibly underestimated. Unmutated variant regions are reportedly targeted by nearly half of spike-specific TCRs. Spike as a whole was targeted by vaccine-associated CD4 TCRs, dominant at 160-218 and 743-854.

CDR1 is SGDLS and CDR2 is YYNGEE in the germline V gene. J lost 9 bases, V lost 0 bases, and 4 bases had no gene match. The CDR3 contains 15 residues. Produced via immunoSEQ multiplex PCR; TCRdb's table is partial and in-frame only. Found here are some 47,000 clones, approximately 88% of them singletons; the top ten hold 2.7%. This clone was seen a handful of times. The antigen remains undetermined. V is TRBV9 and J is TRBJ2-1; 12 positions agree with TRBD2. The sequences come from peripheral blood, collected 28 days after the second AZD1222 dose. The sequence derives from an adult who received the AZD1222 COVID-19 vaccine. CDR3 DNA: TGTGCCAGCAGCGTAGTAACTAGCGGGAGGAGTGAGCAGTTCTTC. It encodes CASSVVTSGRSEQFF.